This TCR beta chain is from a study of T cell responses to AZD1222 COVID-19 vaccine. Method: immunoSEQ multiplex PCR; TCRdb's copy keeps in-frame clones and lacks some. This sample has 110,000 or so clones, with 86% found just once. V dropped 8 bases and J dropped 8 bases, with 13 bases sitting between them. CDR3 length: 13 residues. This clonotype was obtained from an adult who received the AZD1222 COVID-19 vaccine. Sequencing used peripheral blood, obtained 28 days after the second AZD1222 dose. J is TRBJ1-6 and V is TRBV12-3 or TRBV12-4; tentative D call: TRBD1 (5 bases). The CDR3 nucleotides read TGTGCCAGCCGACAGTTTCGAGATTCACCCCTCCACTTT. Protein sequence: CASRQFRDSPLHF.